This T cell receptor beta chain was documented in a study of post-analysis software for immune sequencing data. Study at large: Recorded subtypes: relapsing-remitting, secondary progressive, progressive-relapsing; some patients unannotated.

The CDR3 sequence is 14 residues long. Germline loops: CDR1 SSHAT, CDR2 FNYEAQ (reference sequence). About this clonotype: What it recognizes is unknown. One end of the junction is discordant with germline, which a read error may explain.

General observations from the study: Controls showed significantly higher normalized Chao1 diversity than did multiple sclerosis patients. Four or five TRBV segments occurring more often in patients than controls included TRBV5-6, TRBV5-1 and TRBV20-1. Strong co-clustering by F measure linked samples that shared a preparation batch.

Included in the TCR beta cDNA libraries were unique molecular identifiers. TCRdb reprocessed the PCR reads via MiXCR and lists one record per CDR3 protein. The sample carries about 770,000 distinct CDR3 sequences, more than 45% recorded once. V gene TRBV7-7 combines with J gene TRBJ2-5; no clear D. Sequenced sample: blood. This clonotype originated in a girl aged 5 to 17 with multiple sclerosis. The CDR3 here is CASSFPASEETQYF. Here the CDR3 DNA reads TGTGCTAGCAGCTTCCCGGCGAGTGAAGAGACCCAGTACTTC.